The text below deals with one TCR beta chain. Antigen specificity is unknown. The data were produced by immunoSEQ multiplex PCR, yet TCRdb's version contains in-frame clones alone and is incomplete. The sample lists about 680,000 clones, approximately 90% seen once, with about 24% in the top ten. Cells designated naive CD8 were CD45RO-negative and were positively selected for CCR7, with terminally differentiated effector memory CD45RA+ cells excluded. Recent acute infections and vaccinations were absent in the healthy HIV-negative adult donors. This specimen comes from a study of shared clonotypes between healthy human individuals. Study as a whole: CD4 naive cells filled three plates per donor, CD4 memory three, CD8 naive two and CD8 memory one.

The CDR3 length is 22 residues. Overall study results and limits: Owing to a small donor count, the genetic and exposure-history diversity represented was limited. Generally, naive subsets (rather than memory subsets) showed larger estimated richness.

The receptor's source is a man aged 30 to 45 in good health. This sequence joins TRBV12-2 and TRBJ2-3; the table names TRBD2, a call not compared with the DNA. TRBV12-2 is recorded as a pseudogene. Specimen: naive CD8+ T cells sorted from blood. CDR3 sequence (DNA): TGTGCAAGTCGCTTAGTCACGGGGACTAGCGGGAGGGCTGAGTCTAGCACAGATACGCAGTATTTT. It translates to CASRLVTGTSGRAESSTDTQYF.